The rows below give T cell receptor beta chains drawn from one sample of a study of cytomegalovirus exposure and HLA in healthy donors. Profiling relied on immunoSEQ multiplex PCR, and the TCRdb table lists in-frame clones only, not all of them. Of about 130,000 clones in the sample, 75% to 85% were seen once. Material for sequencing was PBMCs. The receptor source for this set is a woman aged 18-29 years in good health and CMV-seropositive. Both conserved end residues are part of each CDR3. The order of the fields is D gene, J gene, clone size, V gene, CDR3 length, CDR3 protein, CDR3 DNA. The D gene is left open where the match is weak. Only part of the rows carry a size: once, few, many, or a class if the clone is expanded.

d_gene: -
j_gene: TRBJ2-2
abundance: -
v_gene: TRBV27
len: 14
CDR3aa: CASSYHRVGGELFF
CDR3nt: TGTGCCAGCAGTTACCACAGGGTGGGCGGGGAGCTGTTTTTT

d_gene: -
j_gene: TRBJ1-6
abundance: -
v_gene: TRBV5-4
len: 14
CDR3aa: CASSWGQGDSPLHF
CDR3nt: TGTGCCAGCAGCTGGGGACAAGGGGATTCACCCCTCCACTTT

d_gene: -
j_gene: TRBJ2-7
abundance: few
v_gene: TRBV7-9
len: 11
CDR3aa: CSSSSSYEQYF
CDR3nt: TGTTCCAGCAGCTCTTCCTACGAGCAGTACTTC

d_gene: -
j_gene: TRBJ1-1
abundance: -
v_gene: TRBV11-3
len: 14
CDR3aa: CASSLAAGDTEAFF
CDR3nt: TGTGCCAGCAGCTTGGCAGCGGGGGACACTGAAGCTTTCTTT

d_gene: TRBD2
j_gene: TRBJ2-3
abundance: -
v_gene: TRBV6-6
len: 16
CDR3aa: CASSYTSAKEGDTQYF
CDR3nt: TGTGCCAGCAGTTACACTAGCGCAAAAGAGGGAGATACGCAGTATTTT

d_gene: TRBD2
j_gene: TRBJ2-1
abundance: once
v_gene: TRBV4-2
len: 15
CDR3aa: CASSQSPGGDNEQFF
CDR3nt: TGTGCCAGCAGCCAAAGTCCGGGGGGGGACAATGAGCAGTTCTTC

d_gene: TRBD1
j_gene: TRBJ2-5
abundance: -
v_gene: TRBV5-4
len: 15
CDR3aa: CASSPPDRALETQYF
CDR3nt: TGTGCCAGCTCACCACCGGACAGGGCGTTGGAGACCCAGTACTTC

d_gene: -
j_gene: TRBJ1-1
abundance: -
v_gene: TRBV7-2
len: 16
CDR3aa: CASSGPAGPLNTEAFF
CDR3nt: TGTGCCAGCAGCGGGCCGGCGGGGCCCCTGAACACTGAAGCTTTCTTT

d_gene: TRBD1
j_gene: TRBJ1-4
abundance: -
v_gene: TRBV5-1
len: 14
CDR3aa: CASSVGQGEEKLFF
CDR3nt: TGCGCCAGCAGCGTGGGACAGGGTGAGGAAAAACTGTTTTTT

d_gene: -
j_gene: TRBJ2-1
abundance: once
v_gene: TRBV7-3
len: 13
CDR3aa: CASSLGTEREQFF
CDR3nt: TGTGCCAGCAGCTTAGGAACGGAGAGGGAGCAGTTCTTC

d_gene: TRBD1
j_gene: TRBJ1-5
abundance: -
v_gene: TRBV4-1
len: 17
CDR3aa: CASSQPTGEFINQPQHF
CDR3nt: TGCGCCAGCAGCCAGCCCACAGGGGAATTTATCAATCAGCCCCAGCATTTT